Listed here are 7 T cell receptor beta chains from one sample, sequenced in a study of CD8+ T cells in alopecia areata. RNA extraction and reverse transcription yielded cDNA as sequencing template. Some clones are missing from TCRdb's copy, which holds only in-frame ones; the method was immunoSEQ multiplex PCR. The sample holds tens of thousands of clones, 55% to 65% seen once. Material: CD8+ T cells sorted from blood, obtained at week 0. These receptors were obtained from a human donor with alopecia areata.

This chain uses TRBV9 with TRBJ2-1, with a possible D match to TRBD2 (5 bases). The V end lost 3 bases, the J end lost 8 bases, and 12 bases lay between the germline ends. The CDR3 contains 13 residues. Germline V gives CDR1 SGDLS, CDR2 YYNGEE. This CDR3 is CASSGTRGHEQFF. The CDR3 nucleotides read TGTGCCAGCAGCGGAACTAGAGGCCATGAGCAGTTCTTC.

This clone has more than one count but fewer than ten. This chain links TRBV6-1 with TRBJ2-7; TRBD2 might be the D (6 bases). Germline values: CDR1 MNHNS, CDR2 SASEGT. V was shortened by 2 bases and J by 2 bases, with 13 bases between the two germline ends. The CDR3 length is 15 residues. CDR3: CASSERGSSPYEQYF. The CDR3 DNA is TGTGCCAGCAGTGAACGGGGGTCTTCCCCCTACGAGCAGTACTTC.

The rearrangement links TRBV4-1 to TRBJ2-5, with 11 bases lining up with TRBD2. CDR1 and CDR2 (germline): MGHRA, YSYEKL. J lost 2 bases, V lost 3 bases, and 11 bases had no gene match. The CDR3 sequence is 18 residues long. The CDR3 spells CASSQVVSGGGLQETQYF. In nucleotides, the CDR3 is TGCGCCAGCAGCCAGGTGGTTAGCGGGGGGGGTTTACAAGAGACCCAGTACTTC.

This chain uses TRBV15 with TRBJ2-2, with D possibly TRBD2 on 6 matching bases. V gave up 3 bases and J gave up 9 bases, with 14 bases separating them. The CDR3 spans 14 residues. Looked up from germline, CDR1 is LNHNV and CDR2 is YYDKDF (reference sequence). In DNA, the CDR3 is TGTGCCACCAGCAGCCGGGACTCGGACCGGGAGCTGTTTTTT. Its protein product is CATSSRDSDRELFF. Supplemented by reference TRBV15 and TRBJ2-2, the full variable domain reads DAMVIQNPRYQVTQFGKPVTLSCSQTLNHNVMYWYQQKSSQAPKLLFHYYDKDFNNEADTPDNFQSRRPNTSFCFLDIRSPGLGDTAMYLCATSSRDSDRELFFGEGSRLTVL.

The genes are TRBV4-3 and TRBJ2-7; D might be TRBD2 (5 bases). The CDR3 runs to 16 residues. The germline CDR1 and CDR2 sequences are LGHNA and YSLEER. V was cut by 0 bases and J by 3 bases, with 15 bases left in between. The CDR3 here is CASSQDRGSVIYEQYF. In DNA form, the CDR3 reads TGCGCCAGCAGCCAAGATCGTGGTAGCGTTATCTACGAGCAGTACTTC.

This chain links TRBV27 with TRBJ1-2; 8 bases are shared with TRBD1. The CDR3 covers 14 residues. The V and J ends lost 5 bases and 4 bases, in that order; junction bases with no gene match: 6. CDR1 and CDR2 (germline): MNHEY, SMNVEV (reference sequence). DNA for the CDR3: TGTGCCAGCAGTATCGACAGGGGAGGCTATGGCTACACCTTC. This encodes CASSIDRGGYGYTF.

J is TRBJ1-5 and V is TRBV5-6, with D unclear. Germline CDR1 SGHDT, CDR2 YYEEEE. Trimming shortened V by 0 bases and J by 0 bases, and 7 bases separated the two germline ends. This CDR3 has 15 residues. In nucleotides, the CDR3 is TGTGCCAGCAGCTTGGGCCCGTATAGCAATCAGCCCCAGCATTTT. Residues: CASSLGPYSNQPQHF.